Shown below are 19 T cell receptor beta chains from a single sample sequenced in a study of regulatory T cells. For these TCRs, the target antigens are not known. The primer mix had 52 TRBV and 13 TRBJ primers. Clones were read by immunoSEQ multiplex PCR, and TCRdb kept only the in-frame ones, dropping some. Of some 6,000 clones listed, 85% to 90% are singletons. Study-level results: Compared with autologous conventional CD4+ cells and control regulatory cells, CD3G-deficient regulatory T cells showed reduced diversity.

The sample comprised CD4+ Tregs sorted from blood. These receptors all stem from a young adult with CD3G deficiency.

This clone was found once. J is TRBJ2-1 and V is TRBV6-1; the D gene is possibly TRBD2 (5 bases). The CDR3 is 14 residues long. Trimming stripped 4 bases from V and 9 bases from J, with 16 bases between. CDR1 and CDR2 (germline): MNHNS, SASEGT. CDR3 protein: CASSAHPLVAEQFF. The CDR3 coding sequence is TGTGCCAGCAGTGCCCATCCACTAGTGGCTGAGCAGTTCTTC.

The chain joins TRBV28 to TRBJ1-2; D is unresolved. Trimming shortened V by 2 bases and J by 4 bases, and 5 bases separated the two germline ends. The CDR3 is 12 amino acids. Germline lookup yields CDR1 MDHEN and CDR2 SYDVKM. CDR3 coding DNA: TGTGCCAGCAGTTTAGAGGGCTATGGCTACACCTTC. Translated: CASSLEGYGYTF.

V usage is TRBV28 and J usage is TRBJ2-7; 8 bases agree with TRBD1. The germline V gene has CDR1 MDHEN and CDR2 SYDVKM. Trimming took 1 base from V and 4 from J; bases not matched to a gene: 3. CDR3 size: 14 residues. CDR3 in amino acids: CASSLSGGGYEQYF. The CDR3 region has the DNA TGTGCCAGCAGTTTATCAGGGGGCGGGTACGAGCAGTACTTC.

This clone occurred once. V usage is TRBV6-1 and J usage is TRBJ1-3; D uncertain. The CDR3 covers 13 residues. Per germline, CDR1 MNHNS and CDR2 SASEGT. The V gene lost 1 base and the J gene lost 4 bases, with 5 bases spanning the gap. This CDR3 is CASSEVRGNTIYF. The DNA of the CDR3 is TGTGCCAGCAGTGAAGTGAGAGGAAACACCATATATTTT.

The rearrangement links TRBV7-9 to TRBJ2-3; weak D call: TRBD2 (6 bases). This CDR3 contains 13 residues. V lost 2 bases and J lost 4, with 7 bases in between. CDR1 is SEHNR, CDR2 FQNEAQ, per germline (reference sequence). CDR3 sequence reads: CASSLQRADTQYF. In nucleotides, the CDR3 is TGTGCCAGCAGCTTACAGCGGGCAGATACGCAGTATTTT.

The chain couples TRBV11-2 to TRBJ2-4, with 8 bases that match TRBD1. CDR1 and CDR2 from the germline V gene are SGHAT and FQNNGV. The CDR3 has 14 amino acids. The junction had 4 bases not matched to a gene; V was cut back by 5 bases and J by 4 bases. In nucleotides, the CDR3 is TGTGCCAGCAGCCAAGGACAGGGTAAAAACATTCAGTACTTC. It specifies CASSQGQGKNIQYF. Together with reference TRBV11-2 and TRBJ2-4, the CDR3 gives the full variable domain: EAGVAQSPRYKIIEKRQSVAFWCNPISGHATLYWYQQILGQGPKLLIQFQNNGVVDDSQLPKDRFSAERLKGVDSTLKIQPAKLEDSAVYLCASSQGQGKNIQYFGAGTRLSVL.

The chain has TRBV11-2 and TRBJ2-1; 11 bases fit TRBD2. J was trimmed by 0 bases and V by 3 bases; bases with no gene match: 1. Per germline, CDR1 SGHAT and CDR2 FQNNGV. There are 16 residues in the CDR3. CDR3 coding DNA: TGTGCCAGCAGCTTCACTAGCGGGAGCTCCTACAATGAGCAGTTCTTC. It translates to CASSFTSGSSYNEQFF. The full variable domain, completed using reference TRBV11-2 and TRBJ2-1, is EAGVAQSPRYKIIEKRQSVAFWCNPISGHATLYWYQQILGQGPKLLIQFQNNGVVDDSQLPKDRFSAERLKGVDSTLKIQPAKLEDSAVYLCASSFTSGSSYNEQFFGPGTRLTVL.

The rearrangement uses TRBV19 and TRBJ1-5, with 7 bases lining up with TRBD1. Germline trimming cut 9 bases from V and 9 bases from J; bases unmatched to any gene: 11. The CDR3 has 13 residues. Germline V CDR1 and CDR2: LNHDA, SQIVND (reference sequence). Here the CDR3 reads CASSEGAWGPQHF. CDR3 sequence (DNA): TGTGCCAGCAGCGAGGGGGCCTGGGGGCCCCAGCATTTT.

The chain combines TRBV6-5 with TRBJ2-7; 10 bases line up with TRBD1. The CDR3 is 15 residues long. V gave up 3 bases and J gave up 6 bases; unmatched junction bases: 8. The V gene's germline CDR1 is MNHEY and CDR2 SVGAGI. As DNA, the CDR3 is TGTGCCAGCAGTTATTCCGGGACAGGGGTGGCCGAGCAGTACTTC. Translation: CASSYSGTGVAEQYF.

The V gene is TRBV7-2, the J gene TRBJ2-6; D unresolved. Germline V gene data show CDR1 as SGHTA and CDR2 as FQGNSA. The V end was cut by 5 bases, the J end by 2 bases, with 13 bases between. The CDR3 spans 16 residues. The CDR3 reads CASSPFPKAGANVLTF. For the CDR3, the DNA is TGTGCCAGCAGCCCTTTTCCAAAAGCTGGGGCCAACGTCCTGACTTTC. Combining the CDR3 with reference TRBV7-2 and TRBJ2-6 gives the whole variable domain GAGVSQSPSNKVTEKGKDVELRCDPISGHTALYWYRQSLGQGLEFLIYFQGNSAPDKSGLPSDRFSAERTGGSVSTLTIQRTQQEDSAVYLCASSPFPKAGANVLTFGAGSRLTVL.

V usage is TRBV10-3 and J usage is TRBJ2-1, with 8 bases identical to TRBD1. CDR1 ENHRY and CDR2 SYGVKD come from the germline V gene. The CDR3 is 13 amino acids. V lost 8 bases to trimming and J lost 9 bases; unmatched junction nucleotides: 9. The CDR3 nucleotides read TGTGCCATCGGCGGACAGGGCGGCAGTGAGCAGTTCTTC. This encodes CAIGGQGGSEQFF.

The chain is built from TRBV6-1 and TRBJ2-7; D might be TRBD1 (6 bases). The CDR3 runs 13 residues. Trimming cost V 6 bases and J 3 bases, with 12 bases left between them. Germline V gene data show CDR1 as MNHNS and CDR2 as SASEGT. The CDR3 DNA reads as TGTGCCAGCAGGGCGACAGGCATCTACGAGCAGTACTTC. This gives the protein CASRATGIYEQYF.

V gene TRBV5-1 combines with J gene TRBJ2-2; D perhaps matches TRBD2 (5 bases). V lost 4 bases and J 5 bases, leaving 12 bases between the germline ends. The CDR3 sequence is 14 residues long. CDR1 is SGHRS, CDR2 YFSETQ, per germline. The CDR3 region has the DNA TGCGCCAGCAGCCCGGAGCCGGGGACCGGGGAGCTGTTTTTT. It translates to CASSPEPGTGELFF.

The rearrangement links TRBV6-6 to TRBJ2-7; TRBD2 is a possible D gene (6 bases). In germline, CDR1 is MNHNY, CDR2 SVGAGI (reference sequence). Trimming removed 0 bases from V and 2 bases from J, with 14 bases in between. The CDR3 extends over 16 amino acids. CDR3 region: CASSYSTMTGAYEQYF. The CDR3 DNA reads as TGTGCCAGCAGTTACTCGACTATGACGGGAGCCTACGAGCAGTACTTC.

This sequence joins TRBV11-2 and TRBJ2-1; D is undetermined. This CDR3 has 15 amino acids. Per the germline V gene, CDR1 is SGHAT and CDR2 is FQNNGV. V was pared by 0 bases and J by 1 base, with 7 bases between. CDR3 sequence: CASSLDVGSYNEQFF. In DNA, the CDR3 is TGTGCCAGCAGCTTAGATGTAGGTTCCTACAATGAGCAGTTCTTC. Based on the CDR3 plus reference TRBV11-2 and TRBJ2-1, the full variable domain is EAGVAQSPRYKIIEKRQSVAFWCNPISGHATLYWYQQILGQGPKLLIQFQNNGVVDDSQLPKDRFSAERLKGVDSTLKIQPAKLEDSAVYLCASSLDVGSYNEQFFGPGTRLTVL.

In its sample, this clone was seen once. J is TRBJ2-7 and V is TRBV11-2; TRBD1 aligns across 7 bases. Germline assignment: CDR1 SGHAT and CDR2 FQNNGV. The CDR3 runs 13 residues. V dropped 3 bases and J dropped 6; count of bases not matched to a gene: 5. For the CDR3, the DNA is TGTGCCAGCAGCTTTGGCCAGGGGGTCGAGCAGTACTTC. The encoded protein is CASSFGQGVEQYF.

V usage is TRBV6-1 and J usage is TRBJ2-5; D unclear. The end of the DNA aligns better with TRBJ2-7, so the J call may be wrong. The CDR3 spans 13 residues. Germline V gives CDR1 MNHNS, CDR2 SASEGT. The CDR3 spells CASSETPSYEQYF. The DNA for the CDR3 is TGTGCCAGCAGTGAAACTCCTTCCTACGAGCAGTACTTC.

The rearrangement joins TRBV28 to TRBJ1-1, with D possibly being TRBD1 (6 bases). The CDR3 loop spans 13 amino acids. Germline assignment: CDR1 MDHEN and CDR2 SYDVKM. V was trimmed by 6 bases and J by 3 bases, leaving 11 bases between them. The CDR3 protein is CASSLDSYTEAFF. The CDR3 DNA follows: TGTGCCAGCAGCCTGGACAGCTACACTGAAGCTTTCTTT.

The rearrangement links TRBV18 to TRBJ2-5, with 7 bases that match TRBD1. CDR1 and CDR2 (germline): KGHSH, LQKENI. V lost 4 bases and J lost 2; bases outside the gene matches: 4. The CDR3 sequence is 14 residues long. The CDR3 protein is CASSRQGHQETQYF. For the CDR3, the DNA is TGTGCCAGCTCACGACAGGGTCATCAAGAGACCCAGTACTTC.